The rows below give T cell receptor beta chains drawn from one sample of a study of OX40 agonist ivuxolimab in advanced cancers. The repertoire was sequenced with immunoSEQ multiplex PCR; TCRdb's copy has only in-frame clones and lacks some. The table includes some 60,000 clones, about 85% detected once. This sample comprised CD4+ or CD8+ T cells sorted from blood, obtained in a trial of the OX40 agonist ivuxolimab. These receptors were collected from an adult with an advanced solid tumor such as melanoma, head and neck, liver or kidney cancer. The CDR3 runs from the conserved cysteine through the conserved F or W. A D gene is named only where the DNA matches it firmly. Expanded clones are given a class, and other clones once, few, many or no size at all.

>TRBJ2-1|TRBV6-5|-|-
TGTGCCAGCTCCCTAGGTACGGGCGAGCAGTTCTTC
CASSLGTGEQFF
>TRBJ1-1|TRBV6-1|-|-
TGTGCCAGCAGTGAAAGGGCTGAGAACACTGAAGCTTTCTTT
CASSERAENTEAFF
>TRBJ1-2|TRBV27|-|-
TGTGCCAGCAGTTTATCGTTGAACCATGGCTACACCTTC
CASSLSLNHGYTF
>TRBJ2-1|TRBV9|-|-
TGTGCCAGCAGCGTAGACGTGGCGGGCGGTTACAATGAGCAGTTCTTC
CASSVDVAGGYNEQFF
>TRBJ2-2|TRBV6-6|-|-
TGTGCCAGCACTAACCCCAGGGTAGGGACCGGGGAGCTGTTTTTT
CASTNPRVGTGELFF
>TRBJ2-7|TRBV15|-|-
TGTGCCACCAGCAAAGACAGGGATCACCGGGGGGAGCAGTACTTC
CATSKDRDHRGEQYF
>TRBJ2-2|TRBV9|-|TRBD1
TGTGCCAGCAGTTGGGACAGGGGTCCCGGGGAGCTGTTTTTT
CASSWDRGPGELFF
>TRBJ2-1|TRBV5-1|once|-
TGCGCCAGCAGCTTGAGGGCTGGCATACGGAATGAGCAGTTCTTC
CASSLRAGIRNEQFF
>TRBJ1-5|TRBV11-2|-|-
TGTGCCAGCAGCCCCGGGCGGAGGTGGCAGCCCCAGCATTTT
CASSPGRRWQPQHF
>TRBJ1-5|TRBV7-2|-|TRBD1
TGTGCCAGCAGCGGGACAGAGAATCAGCCCCAGCATTTT
CASSGTENQPQHF
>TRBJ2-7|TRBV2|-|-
TGTGCCAGCACTAAAATGGGGGATGGATACGAGCAGTACTTC
CASTKMGDGYEQYF
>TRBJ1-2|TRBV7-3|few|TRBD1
TGTGCCAGCAGCCCTACGGGGACAGGGGTCTATGGCTACACCTTC
CASSPTGTGVYGYTF
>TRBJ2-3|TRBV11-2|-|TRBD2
TGTGCCAGCAGCCCTACCCTAGCGGGGGGAACGGGGGATACGCAGTATTTT
CASSPTLAGGTGDTQYF
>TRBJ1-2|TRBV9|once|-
TGTGCCAGCAGCGTAGGCGACACTCCGGACTATGGCTACACCTTC
CASSVGDTPDYGYTF
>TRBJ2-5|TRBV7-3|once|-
TGTGCCAGCAGCTTAGGCCTCGGGGAGACCCAGTACTTC
CASSLGLGETQYF
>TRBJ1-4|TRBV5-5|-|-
TGTGCCAGCAGATTTGGGGTTTCCGAGGAAAAACTGTTTTTT
CASRFGVSEEKLFF
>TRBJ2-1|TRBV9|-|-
TGTGCCAGCAGCGTCGGACCAGGGTTTTCTACCAACAATGAGCAGTTCTTC
CASSVGPGFSTNNEQFF
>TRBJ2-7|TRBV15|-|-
TGTGCCACCACCTCGCGACCCTACGAGCAGTACTTC
CATTSRPYEQYF
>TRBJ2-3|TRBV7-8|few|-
TGTGCCAGCAGCTCCAGGGTTCGGGCAGATACGCAGTATTTT
CASSSRVRADTQYF
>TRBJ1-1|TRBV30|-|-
TGTGCCTGGACAAGAAGCACTGAAGCTTTCTTT
CAWTRSTEAFF